What follows are 8 T cell receptor beta chains derived from one specimen sequenced in a study of T cells after yellow fever vaccination. TCRdb ran MiXCR on the 5' RACE reads and lists one entry per CDR3 protein. Of more than 450,000 distinct CDR3 sequences in the sample, 21% were seen once. The sample in question was PBMCs, obtained 21 days after the first yellow fever vaccination. All receptors come from a man between 18 and 29 years old who received the YFV17D yellow fever vaccine.

This clonotype has just a few counts. The chain is built from TRBV12-3 or TRBV12-4 and TRBJ2-6; the D is unclear. The V gene lost 4 bases and the J gene lost 2 bases, with 12 bases spanning the gap. There are 16 residues in the CDR3. In DNA, the CDR3 is TGTGCCAGCAGTTCGGCGCTGATGGCTGGGGCCAACGTCCTGACTTTC. Its protein is CASSSALMAGANVLTF.

This clonotype was detected many times. CDR3 sequence (DNA): TGTGCCAGCAGCTTATTCAGGAATGAGCAGTTCTTC. Encoded protein: CASSLFRNEQFF. The V gene is TRBV7-2, the J gene TRBJ2-1; D is unresolved. CDR1 is SGHTA, CDR2 FQGNSA, per germline. V was cut by 2 bases and J by 7 bases, with 6 bases left in between. This CDR3 spans 12 amino acids.

V is TRBV20-1 and J is TRBJ1-6; possible D gene TRBD1, 5 bases. V lost 6 bases, J lost 5 bases, and 11 bases lay in between. This CDR3 region has 13 residues. CDR1 and CDR2 from the germline V gene are DFQATT and SNEGSKA (reference sequence). CDR3 sequence (DNA): TGCAGTGCGAAGGGGACGAATAATTCACCCCTCCACTTT. Its protein product is CSAKGTNNSPLHF.

In DNA form, the CDR3 reads TGCAGTGCTAGCGGGGGGGGTGAAGCTTTCTTT. This translates into CSASGGGEAFF. The V call is TRBV20-1, the J call TRBJ1-1, with D perhaps matching TRBD1 (5 bases). The CDR3 consists of 11 residues. Trimming removed 3 bases at V and 7 bases at J, with 9 bases between. CDR1 and CDR2 (germline): DFQATT, SNEGSKA (reference sequence).

V usage is TRBV27 and J usage is TRBJ2-3; D is uncertain. The CDR3 totals 13 residues. V was clipped by 8 bases and J by 1 base, with 10 bases between them. Germline CDR1 reads MNHEY; CDR2 reads SMNVEV (reference sequence). In DNA, the CDR3 is TGTGCCAGCCTCGCACAAGGCACAGATACGCAGTATTTT. Translation: CASLAQGTDTQYF.

This chain's CDR3 is CATTPLRGASPLHF. Here the CDR3 DNA reads TGTGCCACCACCCCCCTCCGAGGGGCCTCACCCCTCCACTTT. The rearrangement joins TRBV6-1 to TRBJ1-6, with D possibly TRBD1 on 5 matching bases. V lost 10 bases to trimming and J lost 10 bases, with 20 bases between them. Looked up from germline, CDR1 is MNHNS and CDR2 is SASEGT. The length of the CDR3 is 14 residues.

V is TRBV30 and J is TRBJ1-1; D ambiguous. V dropped 3 bases and J dropped 0 bases, with 8 bases sitting between them. This CDR3 has 13 amino acids. Germline V gene lookup returns CDR1 GTSNPN and CDR2 SVGIG (reference sequence). The CDR3 is CAWRRELNTEAFF. In nucleotides, the CDR3 is TGTGCCTGGAGGCGGGAACTGAACACTGAAGCTTTCTTT.

This chain links TRBV7-9 with TRBJ2-7; D is perhaps TRBD2 (6 bases). Trimming stripped 1 base from V and 3 bases from J, with 13 bases between. The germline V gene has CDR1 SEHNR and CDR2 FQNEAQ (reference sequence). The CDR3 is made up of 15 amino acids. CDR3 protein: CASSLVEGTLYEQYF. The CDR3 DNA sequence: TGTGCCAGCAGCTTAGTGGAGGGTACTCTCTACGAGCAGTACTTC.